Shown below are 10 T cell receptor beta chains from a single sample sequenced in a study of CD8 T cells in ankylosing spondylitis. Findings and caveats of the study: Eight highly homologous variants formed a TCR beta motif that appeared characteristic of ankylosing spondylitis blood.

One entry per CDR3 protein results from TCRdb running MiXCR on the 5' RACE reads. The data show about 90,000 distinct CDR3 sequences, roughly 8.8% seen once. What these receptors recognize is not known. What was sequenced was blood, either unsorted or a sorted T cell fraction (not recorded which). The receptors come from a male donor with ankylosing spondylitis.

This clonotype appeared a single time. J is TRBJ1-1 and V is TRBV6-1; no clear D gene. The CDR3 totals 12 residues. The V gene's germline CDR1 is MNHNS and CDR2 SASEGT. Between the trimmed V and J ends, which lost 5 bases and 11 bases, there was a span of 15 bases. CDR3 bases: TGTGCCAGCAGTACCCCCGTGAGTCCCGCTTTCTTT. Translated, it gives CASSTPVSPAFF.

The CDR3 spells CSLGLAGGPDVETQYF. The CDR3 nucleotides read TGCAGCCTAGGGCTAGCGGGAGGCCCGGACGTGGAGACCCAGTACTTC. V is TRBV29-1 and J is TRBJ2-5, with 11 bases identical to TRBD2. The V gene's germline CDR1 is SQVTM and CDR2 ANQGSEA. With 8 bases clipped from V and 5 bases from J, the junction kept 16 bases outside the gene matches. This CDR3 contains 16 residues.

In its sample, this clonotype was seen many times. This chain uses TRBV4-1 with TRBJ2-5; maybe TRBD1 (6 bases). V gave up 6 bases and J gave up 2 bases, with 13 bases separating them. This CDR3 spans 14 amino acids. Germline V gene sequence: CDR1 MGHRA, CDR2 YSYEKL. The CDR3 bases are TGCGCCAGCAGTCCTAGGACAGAACAAGAGACCCAGTACTTC. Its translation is CASSPRTEQETQYF.

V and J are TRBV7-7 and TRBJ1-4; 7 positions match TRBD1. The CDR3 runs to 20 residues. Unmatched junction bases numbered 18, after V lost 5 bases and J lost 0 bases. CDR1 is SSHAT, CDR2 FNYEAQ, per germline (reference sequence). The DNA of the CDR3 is TGTGCCAGCAGCCGCCTGGATTACCGGGGACAGCCCCCAACTAATGAAAAACTGTTTTTT. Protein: CASSRLDYRGQPPTNEKLFF.

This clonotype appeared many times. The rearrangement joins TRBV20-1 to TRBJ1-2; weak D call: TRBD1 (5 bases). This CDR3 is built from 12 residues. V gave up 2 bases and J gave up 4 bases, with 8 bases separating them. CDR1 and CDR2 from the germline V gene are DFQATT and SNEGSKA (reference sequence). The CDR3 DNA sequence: TGCAGTGCTAGACAGGGAATCTATGGCTACACCTTC. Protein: CSARQGIYGYTF.

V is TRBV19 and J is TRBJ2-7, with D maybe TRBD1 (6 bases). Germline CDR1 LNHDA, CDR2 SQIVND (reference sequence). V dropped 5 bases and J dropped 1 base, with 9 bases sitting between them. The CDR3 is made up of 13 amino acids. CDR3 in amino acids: CASSAGQSYEQYV. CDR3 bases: TGTGCCAGTAGTGCAGGACAGTCCTACGAGCAGTACGTC.

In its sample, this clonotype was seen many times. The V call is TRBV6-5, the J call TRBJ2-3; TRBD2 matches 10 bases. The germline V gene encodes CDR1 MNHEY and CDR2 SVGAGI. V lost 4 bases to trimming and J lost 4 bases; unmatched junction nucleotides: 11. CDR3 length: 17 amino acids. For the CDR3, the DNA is TGTGCCAGCAGTTTTTTTGGACTAGCGGAGTTCGCAGATACGCAGTATTTT. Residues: CASSFFGLAEFADTQYF.

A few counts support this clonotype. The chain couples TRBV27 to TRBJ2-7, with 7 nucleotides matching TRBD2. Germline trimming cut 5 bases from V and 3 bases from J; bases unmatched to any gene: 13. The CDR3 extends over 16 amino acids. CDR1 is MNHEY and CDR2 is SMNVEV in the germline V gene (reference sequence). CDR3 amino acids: CASSPSVGEGSYEQYF. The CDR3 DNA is TGTGCCAGCAGTCCCTCCGTAGGGGAGGGGAGCTACGAGCAGTACTTC.

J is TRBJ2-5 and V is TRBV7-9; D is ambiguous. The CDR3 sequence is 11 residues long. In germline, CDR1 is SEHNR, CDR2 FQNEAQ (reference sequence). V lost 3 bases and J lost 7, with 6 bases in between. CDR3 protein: CASSFDRTQYF. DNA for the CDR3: TGTGCCAGCAGCTTTGATCGGACCCAGTACTTC.

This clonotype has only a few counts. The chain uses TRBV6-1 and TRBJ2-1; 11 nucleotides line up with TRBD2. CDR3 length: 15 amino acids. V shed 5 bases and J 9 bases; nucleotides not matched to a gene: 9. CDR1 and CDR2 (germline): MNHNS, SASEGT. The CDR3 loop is CASSPRVAGGSEQFF. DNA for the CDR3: TGTGCCAGCAGTCCGAGGGTAGCGGGAGGGAGTGAGCAGTTCTTC.